This is a list of T cell receptor beta chains from one sample in a study of blood T cell repertoires in COVID-19. The protocol was immunoSEQ multiplex PCR, while the TCRdb copy is restricted to in-frame clones and leaves out a portion. The sample shows under 200,000 clones, over 80% of them seen only once. The specimen sequenced was PBMCs or T cells enriched from blood (not recorded which). These receptors all stem from a woman aged 50 to 60 who had recovered from COVID-19. Each CDR3 is given with its conserved first and last residue. A D gene is named only where the DNA matches it firmly. The listing skips clone size in some rows; elsewhere it reads once, few, many or a size class.

CDR3aa: CASSLVGTRNEKLFF
v_gene: TRBV7-2
d_gene: NA
abundance: NA
j_gene: TRBJ1-4

CDR3aa: CASNRDNQPQHF
v_gene: TRBV2
d_gene: NA
abundance: NA
j_gene: TRBJ1-5

CDR3aa: CASRRGSGNTIYF
v_gene: TRBV28
d_gene: NA
abundance: many
j_gene: TRBJ1-3

CDR3aa: CASSRQGPGDQPQHF
v_gene: TRBV4-1
d_gene: NA
abundance: NA
j_gene: TRBJ1-5

CDR3aa: CASSQGGGETQYF
v_gene: TRBV7-9
d_gene: NA
abundance: NA
j_gene: TRBJ2-5

CDR3aa: CASSGGQGRDSNQPQHF
v_gene: TRBV2
d_gene: TRBD1
abundance: few
j_gene: TRBJ1-5

CDR3aa: CASSFGPQQPQHF
v_gene: TRBV6-5
d_gene: NA
abundance: few
j_gene: TRBJ1-5

CDR3aa: CASYGTGLEKLFF
v_gene: TRBV18
d_gene: TRBD1
abundance: NA
j_gene: TRBJ1-4

CDR3aa: CASSPPRGGGAGAYNEQFF
v_gene: TRBV7-2
d_gene: NA
abundance: NA
j_gene: TRBJ2-1

CDR3aa: CASSDGLITDTQYF
v_gene: TRBV6-2/TRBV6-3
d_gene: NA
abundance: NA
j_gene: TRBJ2-3

CDR3aa: CASSLRGGEQFF
v_gene: TRBV4-1
d_gene: NA
abundance: NA
j_gene: TRBJ2-1

CDR3aa: CASSETTGGFSGELFF
v_gene: TRBV25-1
d_gene: TRBD1
abundance: NA
j_gene: TRBJ2-2

CDR3aa: CASSPQGLGETQYF
v_gene: TRBV18
d_gene: NA
abundance: NA
j_gene: TRBJ2-5

CDR3aa: CASRLQPLQFF
v_gene: TRBV2
d_gene: NA
abundance: NA
j_gene: TRBJ2-1

CDR3aa: CASPGAHRDYGYTF
v_gene: TRBV2
d_gene: NA
abundance: NA
j_gene: TRBJ1-2

CDR3aa: CASSSFRNSAYGYTF
v_gene: TRBV10-2
d_gene: NA
abundance: NA
j_gene: TRBJ1-2

CDR3aa: CASSVGEGNLGDTIYF
v_gene: TRBV9
d_gene: NA
abundance: NA
j_gene: TRBJ1-3

CDR3aa: CASSMPDFQETQYF
v_gene: TRBV19
d_gene: NA
abundance: NA
j_gene: TRBJ2-5

CDR3aa: CASTLEGTEAFF
v_gene: TRBV12-3/TRBV12-4
d_gene: NA
abundance: NA
j_gene: TRBJ1-1

CDR3aa: CASSSPSSEGNQPQHF
v_gene: TRBV28
d_gene: NA
abundance: NA
j_gene: TRBJ1-5

CDR3aa: CAWSSGSNTEAFF
v_gene: TRBV30
d_gene: NA
abundance: few
j_gene: TRBJ1-1

CDR3aa: CASSRDSSYNSPLHF
v_gene: TRBV18
d_gene: TRBD1
abundance: NA
j_gene: TRBJ1-6

CDR3aa: CASSPRGGRAFNQPQHF
v_gene: TRBV27
d_gene: NA
abundance: NA
j_gene: TRBJ1-5

CDR3aa: CASSITGTSKGGEQFF
v_gene: TRBV9
d_gene: TRBD2
abundance: NA
j_gene: TRBJ2-1

CDR3aa: CASSTTGFEAFF
v_gene: TRBV5-6
d_gene: NA
abundance: NA
j_gene: TRBJ1-1

CDR3aa: CASSPQAGGYGEQFF
v_gene: TRBV6-4
d_gene: TRBD2
abundance: few
j_gene: TRBJ2-1

CDR3aa: CASHRVGSNYGYTF
v_gene: TRBV19
d_gene: NA
abundance: NA
j_gene: TRBJ1-2

CDR3aa: CASFPGGHNSPLHF
v_gene: TRBV18
d_gene: NA
abundance: once
j_gene: TRBJ1-6

CDR3aa: CASSLRTGVRKTQYF
v_gene: TRBV5-6
d_gene: TRBD1
abundance: NA
j_gene: TRBJ2-5

CDR3aa: CASRRQGFYYGYTF
v_gene: TRBV16
d_gene: TRBD1
abundance: few
j_gene: TRBJ1-2

CDR3aa: CASSLMRGSETQYF
v_gene: TRBV7-6
d_gene: NA
abundance: NA
j_gene: TRBJ2-5

CDR3aa: CASSLHSNYGYTF
v_gene: TRBV28
d_gene: NA
abundance: NA
j_gene: TRBJ1-2

CDR3aa: CASSLVGGDTQYF
v_gene: TRBV5-1
d_gene: NA
abundance: once
j_gene: TRBJ2-3